This T cell receptor beta chain was sequenced for a study of beta chain features in type 1 diabetes. On this clone itself: What it binds is unknown.

V lost 4 bases, J lost 2 bases, and 2 bases stayed unmatched. The CDR3 runs 15 residues. Germline CDR1 LGHNA, CDR2 YSLEER. Regarding the study as a whole: Within patients, naive, central memory and Treg TCRB repertoires seemed more similar than within healthy donors.

The entirety of the isolated RNA underwent reverse transcription, so expressed TCRB transcripts were sequenced. Clones were read by immunoSEQ multiplex PCR, and TCRdb kept only the in-frame ones, dropping some. Of a few hundred thousand clones listed, around 13% are singletons. The sequenced sample was central memory CD4+ T cells from blood. The V and J genes are TRBV4-3 and TRBJ2-1, with TRBD2 matching 10 bases. The sequence derives from a man younger than 40 in good health. The CDR3 nucleotides are TGCGCCAGCAGCCTCGGACTAGCGGCCTACAATGAGCAGTTCTTC. It yields the protein CASSLGLAAYNEQFF.